These 10 T cell receptor beta chains originate from one sample sequenced in a study of CXCR3-negative and CXCR3-positive naive CD8 T cells. Through 5' RACE with UMI labels, the TRB cDNA libraries were prepared. TCRdb reprocessed the 5' RACE reads, with one entry per CDR3 protein and no DNA. The sample data list more than 45,000 distinct CDR3 sequences. Source material: naive CXCR3- CD8+ T cells from blood. The subset: CD45RO-CCR7+CD27+CD95- naive CD8+ T cells lacking CXCR3 (TNR3-). The source is a human donor in good health. Some clones in this sample may be carry-over from other donors' samples.

This chain joins TRBV6-5 and TRBJ1-2; there is no DNA to check the TCRdb D call of TRBD1. The CDR3 loop spans 16 amino acids. CDR1 and CDR2 from the germline V gene are MNHEY and SVGAGI. The CDR3 loop is CASSSLRSGGGYGYTF.

The chain employs TRBV2 and TRBJ1-1. In germline, CDR1 is SNHLY, CDR2 FYNNEI. There are 14 residues in the CDR3. CDR3 protein: CASSVAFMNTEAFF.

The J gene is TRBJ2-1, the V gene TRBV7-2; TCRdb calls TRBD1, which cannot be checked without DNA. Germline CDR1 is SGHTA and CDR2 is FQGNSA. The CDR3 covers 12 residues. The CDR3 loop is CASSLVVVGAAF.

The chain combines TRBV7-3 with TRBJ2-2; TCRdb lists TRBD2, though no DNA is available to test this call. Germline lookup yields CDR1 SGHTA and CDR2 FQGTGA. The CDR3 spans 14 residues. CDR3 in amino acids: CASSLATGSGELFF. Using reference TRBV7-3 and TRBJ2-2 for the parts outside the CDR3, the full variable domain is GAGVSQTPSNKVTEKGKYVELRCDPISGHTALYWYRQSLGQGPEFLIYFQGTGAADDSGLPNDRFFAVRPEGSVSTLKIQRTERGDSAVYLCASSLATGSGELFFGEGSRLTVL.

The rearrangement joins TRBV29-1 to TRBJ1-4. The germline gives CDR1 SQVTM, CDR2 ANQGSEA. CDR3 length equals 13 residues. CDR3 region: CSVETGGNEKLFF.

The genes are TRBV29-1 and TRBJ1-2. The CDR3 loop spans 12 amino acids. Germline-derived CDR1 and CDR2 are SQVTM and ANQGSEA. This CDR3 is CSAEKSTAGYTF.

The chain employs TRBV7-2 and TRBJ1-5; TCRdb's D call of TRBD1 is untestable without DNA. In germline, CDR1 is SGHTA, CDR2 FQGNSA. This CDR3 is built from 17 residues. CDR3 amino acids: CASSFNRRGLNNQPQHF.

This CDR3 reads CASRELSGGLTDTQYF. The rearrangement links TRBV6-5 to TRBJ2-3; the TRBD2 assignment by TCRdb is unverifiable without DNA. The CDR3 consists of 16 residues. CDR1 is MNHEY, CDR2 SVGAGI, per germline.

The chain uses TRBV29-1 and TRBJ2-7; TCRdb proposes TRBD1, but this gene call is untestable without DNA. The CDR3 sequence is 13 residues long. Per the germline V gene, CDR1 is SQVTM and CDR2 is ANQGSEA. The CDR3 protein is CSVETGGSYEQYF.

The genes are TRBV12-3 or TRBV12-4 and TRBJ2-3. The CDR3 consists of 15 residues. The CDR3 sequence: CASSLQVRYADTQYF.